The next 11 T cell receptor beta chains were all read from a single sample in a study of cytomegalovirus exposure and HLA in healthy donors. The study ran its PCR with 60 Vbeta and 13 Jbeta primers. TCRdb's table, derived via immunoSEQ multiplex PCR, lists solely in-frame clones and lacks some. The sample yields 130,000 or so clones, about 77% seen once. The sample taken for sequencing was PBMCs. Every receptor here comes from a man between 50 and 59 years old in good health and CMV-seronegative.

The J gene is TRBJ2-2, the V gene TRBV7-9; 9 bases are shared with TRBD1. This CDR3 is 16 amino acids long. Germline CDR1 SEHNR, CDR2 FQNEAQ (reference sequence). Trimming took 5 bases from V and 3 from J; bases not matched to a gene: 7. CDR3 sequence reads: CASSHPGQGYTGELFF. For the CDR3, the DNA is TGTGCCAGCAGCCATCCGGGACAGGGATACACCGGGGAGCTGTTTTTT. The full variable domain, completed using reference TRBV7-9 and TRBJ2-2, is DTGVSQNPRHKITKRGQNVTFRCDPISEHNRLYWYRQTLGQGPEFLTYFQNEAQLEKSRLLSDRFSAERPKGSFSTLEIQRTEQGDSAMYLCASSHPGQGYTGELFFGEGSRLTVL.

CDR3 sequence (DNA): TGCGCCAGCAGCCCTCCCCAGGGGGCTGGGGATGAGCAGTTCTTC. Amino acids: CASSPPQGAGDEQFF. The chain employs TRBV5-1 and TRBJ2-1, with 8 bases aligning to TRBD1. V shed 4 bases and J 8 bases; nucleotides not matched to a gene: 11. CDR3 length: 15 amino acids. From germline, CDR1 is SGHRS and CDR2 YFSETQ.

This clone was seen a few times. V gene TRBV6-1 combines with J gene TRBJ2-1; 9 bases map to TRBD1. After removal of 6 bases from V and 5 bases from J, the junction contained 8 bases not matched to a gene. Germline CDR1 and CDR2: MNHNS and SASEGT. CDR3 length equals 15 residues. The CDR3 is CASRTAGTGNNEQFF. CDR3 DNA sequence: TGTGCCAGCAGAACCGCCGGGACAGGGAACAATGAGCAGTTCTTC.

The genes are TRBV10-2 and TRBJ2-1; no clear D. The CDR3 length is 11 residues. Trimming pared 7 bases from V and 12 bases from J, leaving 13 bases between. Germline V gives CDR1 WSHSY, CDR2 SAAADI. The CDR3 loop reads CASNAPKRQFF. The CDR3, as DNA: TGCGCCAGCAACGCACCGAAGAGGCAGTTCTTC.

This chain connects TRBV5-1 to TRBJ1-4; D not resolved. The CDR3 length is 14 residues. CDR1 SGHRS and CDR2 YFSETQ come from the germline V gene. V was shortened by 4 bases and J by 8 bases, with 15 bases between the two germline ends. The CDR3 coding sequence is TGCGCCAGCAGCCTAGATTCTTCTTCAGAAAAACTGTTTTTT. Translating gives CASSLDSSSEKLFF.

The V and J genes are TRBV30 and TRBJ2-5; the match to TRBD1 covers 8 bases. V dropped 2 bases and J dropped 5; count of bases not matched to a gene: 4. Germline-derived CDR1 and CDR2 are GTSNPN and SVGIG (reference sequence). This CDR3 has 13 residues. The CDR3 nucleotides read TGTGCCTGGAGTATGACAGGGGAGGAGACCCAGTACTTC. It is translated as CAWSMTGEETQYF.

This clone was detected once. The V and J genes are TRBV7-8 and TRBJ2-3; 12 bases agree with TRBD2. V shed 5 bases, J shed 2 bases, and the junction held 14 bases outside the gene matches. This CDR3 is 19 amino acids long. The germline CDR1 and CDR2 sequences are SGHVS and FQNEAQ. CDR3 loop: CASSRRLGTSGLYTDTQYF. The CDR3 DNA sequence: TGTGCCAGCAGCCGGCGGCTCGGGACTAGCGGGCTTTACACAGATACGCAGTATTTT.

Only a few counts were recorded for this clone. V is TRBV5-4 and J is TRBJ2-2; TRBD2 aligns across 10 bases. V shed 4 bases, J shed 4 bases, and the junction held 10 bases outside the gene matches. In germline, CDR1 is SGHNT, CDR2 YYREEE (reference sequence). The CDR3 has 17 residues. CDR3 in DNA: TGTGCCAGCAGCCCGGGGAGCGGGAGGGCCACCACCGGGGAGCTGTTTTTT. It encodes CASSPGSGRATTGELFF.

CDR3 in amino acids: CASSPGEVPGYGYTF. The CDR3, as DNA: TGTGCCAGCAGCCCCGGGGAGGTCCCTGGCTATGGCTACACCTTC. The chain combines TRBV11-2 with TRBJ1-2; D remains ambiguous. Trimming removed 5 bases from V and 4 bases from J, with 17 bases in between. This CDR3 comprises 15 residues. Germline V lookup: CDR1 SGHAT, CDR2 FQNNGV.

The rearrangement links TRBV11-2 to TRBJ2-7; 8 positions agree with TRBD1. Germline CDR1 SGHAT, CDR2 FQNNGV. V dropped 1 base and J dropped 1; count of bases not matched to a gene: 0. The CDR3 length is 14 residues. The CDR3 spells CASSLGTGSYEQYF. The CDR3 DNA reads as TGTGCCAGCAGCTTAGGGACAGGGTCCTACGAGCAGTACTTC.

The V and J genes are TRBV7-9 and TRBJ2-7; tentatively, D is TRBD1 (5 bases). V lost 5 bases, J lost 3 bases, and 14 bases lay in between. Germline CDR1 reads SEHNR; CDR2 reads FQNEAQ (reference sequence). The CDR3 is made up of 14 amino acids. The CDR3 nucleotides read TGTGCCAGCAGCCCCCGGGCAGGGTTCTACGAGCAGTACTTC. Translated: CASSPRAGFYEQYF.